This T cell receptor (beta chain) was retrieved from a study of blood T cell repertoires in COVID-19. Across the whole study: COVID-19 samples collected from the United States, Italy and Spain covered acute and convalescent phases. From T cells, B-cell-depleted T cells, or PBMCs came the material, which was cDNA or gDNA.

In the study's own analysis: Amplification of reference gene primers provided the estimated nucleated cell counts. The repertoire was sequenced with immunoSEQ multiplex PCR; TCRdb's copy has only in-frame clones and lacks some. V and J calls and clone size come straight from that table; D and trimming were deduced from the DNA. The sample records around 150,000 clones, roughly 80% being singletons. V dropped 7 bases and J dropped 7 bases, with 14 bases sitting between them. The germline V gene has CDR1 SQVTM and CDR2 ANQGSEA. This CDR3 is built from 13 residues. The J gene is TRBJ1-6, the V gene TRBV29-1; D uncertain. This receptor was obtained from a man aged 65-85 years with acute or convalescent COVID-19. Sequenced input: peripheral blood. CDR3 DNA sequence: TGCAGCGAAAAGCAGAGGGTGAATTCACCCCTCCACTTT. Amino acids: CSEKQRVNSPLHF.